The present T cell receptor (beta chain) was sequenced within a study of T cells after yellow fever vaccination. At least ten counts were recorded for this clonotype. Study-wide findings and caveats: The booster response re-showed most primary clones: about 96% CD4, about 89% CD8. Within FACS-sorted repertoires, abundant clonotypes contaminating from the bulk population could be present. Secondary responses were weaker yet peaked faster, day 5 versus 15.

MiXCR, run by TCRdb on the 5' RACE reads, gives a single entry per CDR3 protein. The sample shows about 45,000 distinct CDR3 sequences, 6.8% of them seen only once. V lost 3 bases to trimming and J lost 3 bases; unmatched junction nucleotides: 3. The germline V gene has CDR1 LGHDT and CDR2 YNNKEL (reference sequence). CDR3 length equals 15 residues. The sequenced sample was CD8+ T cells not binding an NS4B(214-222) dextramer, sorted from PBMCs, obtained 45 days after the yellow fever booster vaccination. The chain uses TRBV3-1 and TRBJ2-1; 9 bases map to TRBD1. This sequence originates from a man aged 30-40 years who received the YFV17D yellow fever vaccine. CDR3 region: CASSHDRGDYNEQFF. The CDR3 coding sequence is TGTGCCAGCAGCCATGACAGGGGGGACTACAATGAGCAGTTCTTC.